This T cell receptor beta chain was sequenced for a study of blood T cell repertoires in COVID-19 (dated by TCRdb to between 2020 and 2021). For the study in its entirety: Samples covering the acute and convalescent phases of COVID-19 were provided by collaborators in the United States, Italy and Spain. The material from the prospective study consisted of cDNA or gDNA derived from T cells, B-cell-depleted T cells, or PBMCs. Deeply sampled blood TCRbeta repertoires from subjects exposed to, actively infected with, or recovered from COVID-19 were included in the dataset. The repertoires were released in a freely available public database meant as a resource for research on the immune response to SARS-CoV-2. The samples were drawn from the first 160 participants of the ongoing ImmuneRACE study and from 1,254 subjects provided by 6 global collaborators. Nearly every sample came with metadata listing a de-identified subject ID, COVID-19 status, age in years and sex. Where available, HLA class I and class II types were taken from metadata supplied by the sample provider and were not determined by assay-based typing.

To note about this clone: It has no known antigen specificity. Base quality data are lacking; no much larger clone is found one base away.

The collaborating institutions used their own protocols to collect whole blood in K2EDTA tubes. For TCRbeta analysis, collaborators shipped samples as frozen whole blood, isolated PBMCs, or DNA extracted from either of those sample types. Results the study describes overall, beyond this receptor: The amount of clinical and demographic metadata varied by source and participant and was provided uncurated.

TCRbeta CDR3 regions were amplified from genomic DNA using the immunoSEQ Assay, a bias-controlled multiplex PCR. As for how the authors treated the data: The number of nucleated cells in each sample was estimated by amplification of reference gene primers within the assay. Sequence reads were collapsed and filtered to measure the absolute abundance of every unique TCRbeta CDR3 rearrangement. For each sample, productive Simpson clonality was calculated by taking the square root of Simpson's diversity index across productive rearrangements. TCRdb holds this immuneACCESS table with in-frame rearrangements only. Some clones are missing; in checked studies, unresolved V genes explain under half, and the rest has no known cause. V and J calls and clone size are copied from that table; D and trimming were computed from the DNA. This sample holds around 700,000 clones; approximately 90% were observed only once. In total, the top ten clones hold about 0.26% of the sample.

The CDR1 and CDR2 encoded by the germline V gene (reference sequence) are MNHEY and SMNVEV. From cysteine to phenylalanine, the CDR3 is 16 amino acids long. The CDR3 DNA has 48 bases and is translated from base 1. Germline trimming: 4 bases from V, 1 base from J; junction bases outside gene matches: 9. Sequenced: peripheral blood. The receptor was isolated from a woman in her late teens or twenties with acute or convalescent COVID-19. This chain joins TRBV27 to TRBJ1-1, and TRBD1 aligns with 7 junction nucleotides. This receptor has the CDR3 CASSSLHRGRNTEAFF. The sequence in DNA is TGTGCCAGCAGTTCCCTGCACAGGGGTAGGAACACTGAAGCTTTCTTT.